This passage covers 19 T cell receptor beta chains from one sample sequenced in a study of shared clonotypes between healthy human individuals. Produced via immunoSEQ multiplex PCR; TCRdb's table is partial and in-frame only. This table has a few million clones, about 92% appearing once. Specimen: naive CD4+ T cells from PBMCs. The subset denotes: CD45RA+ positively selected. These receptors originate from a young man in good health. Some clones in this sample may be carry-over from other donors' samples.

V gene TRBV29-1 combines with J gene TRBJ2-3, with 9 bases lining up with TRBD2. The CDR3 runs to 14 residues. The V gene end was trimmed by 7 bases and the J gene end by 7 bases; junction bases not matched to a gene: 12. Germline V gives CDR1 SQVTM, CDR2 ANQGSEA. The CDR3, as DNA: TGCAGCGCTTTTAGCGGGAGTCTAGCAAATACGCAGTATTTT. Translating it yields CSAFSGSLANTQYF.

This CDR3 reads CATSRERLAPDKNIQYF. For the CDR3, the DNA is TGTGCCACCAGCAGAGAGAGGCTAGCGCCAGACAAAAACATTCAGTACTTC. The chain joins TRBV15 to TRBJ2-4; D possibly corresponds to TRBD2 (6 bases). The CDR3 is made up of 17 amino acids. CDR1 is LNHNV, CDR2 YYDKDF, per germline (reference sequence). V lost 0 bases to trimming and J lost 3 bases, with 15 bases between them.

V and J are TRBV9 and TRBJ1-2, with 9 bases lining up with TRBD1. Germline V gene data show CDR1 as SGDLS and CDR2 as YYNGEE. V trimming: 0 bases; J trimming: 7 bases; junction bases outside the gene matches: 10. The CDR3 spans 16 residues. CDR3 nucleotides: TGTGCCAGCAGCGTAGACAGGGGACAGGGTGGAGCTGGCTACACCTTC. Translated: CASSVDRGQGGAGYTF. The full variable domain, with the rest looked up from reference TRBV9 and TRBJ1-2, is DSGVTQTPKHLITATGQRVTLRCSPRSGDLSVYWYQQSLDQGLQFLIQYYNGEERAKGNILERFSAQQFPDLHSELNLSSLELGDSALYFCASSVDRGQGGAGYTFGSGTRLTVV.

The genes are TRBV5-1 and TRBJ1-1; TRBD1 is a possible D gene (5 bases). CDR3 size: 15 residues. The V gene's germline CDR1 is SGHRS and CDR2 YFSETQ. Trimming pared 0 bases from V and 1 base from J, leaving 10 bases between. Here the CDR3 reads CASSLVGGGNTEAFF. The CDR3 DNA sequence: TGCGCCAGCAGCTTGGTTGGGGGAGGGAACACTGAAGCTTTCTTT.

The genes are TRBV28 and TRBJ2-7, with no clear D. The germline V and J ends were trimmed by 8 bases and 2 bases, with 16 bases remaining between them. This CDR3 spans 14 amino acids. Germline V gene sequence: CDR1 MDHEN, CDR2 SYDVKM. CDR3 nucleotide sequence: TGTGCCAGCGGACCCGGAGCAGCCACCTACGAGCAGTACTTC. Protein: CASGPGAATYEQYF.

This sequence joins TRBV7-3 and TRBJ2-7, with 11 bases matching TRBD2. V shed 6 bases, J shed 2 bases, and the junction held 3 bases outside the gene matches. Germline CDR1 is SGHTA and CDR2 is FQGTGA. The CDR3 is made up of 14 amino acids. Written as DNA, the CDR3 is TGTGCCAGCAGTAAACTAGCGGGGGCCTACGAGCAGTACTTC. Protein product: CASSKLAGAYEQYF.

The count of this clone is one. This CDR3 is CASSLTRAEGNQPQHF. CDR3 DNA: TGTGCCAGCAGTCTCACCCGGGCCGAGGGCAATCAGCCCCAGCATTTT. The chain carries TRBV27 and TRBJ1-5, with unresolved D. Germline CDR1 is MNHEY and CDR2 is SMNVEV (reference sequence). This CDR3 has 16 residues. Trimming shortened V by 5 bases and J by 2 bases, and 16 bases separated the two germline ends.

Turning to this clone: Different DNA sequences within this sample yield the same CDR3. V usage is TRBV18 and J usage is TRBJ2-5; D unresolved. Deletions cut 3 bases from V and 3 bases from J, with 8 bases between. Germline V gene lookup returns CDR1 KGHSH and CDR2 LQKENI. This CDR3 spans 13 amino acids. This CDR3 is CASSPRVEETQYF. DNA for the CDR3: TGTGCCAGCTCACCTCGGGTGGAAGAGACCCAGTACTTC.

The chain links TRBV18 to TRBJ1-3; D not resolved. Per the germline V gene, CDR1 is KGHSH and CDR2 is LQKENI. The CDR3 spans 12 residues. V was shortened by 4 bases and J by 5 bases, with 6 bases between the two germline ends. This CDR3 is CASSQNRNTIYF. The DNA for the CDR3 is TGTGCCAGCTCACAGAATCGAAACACCATATATTTT.

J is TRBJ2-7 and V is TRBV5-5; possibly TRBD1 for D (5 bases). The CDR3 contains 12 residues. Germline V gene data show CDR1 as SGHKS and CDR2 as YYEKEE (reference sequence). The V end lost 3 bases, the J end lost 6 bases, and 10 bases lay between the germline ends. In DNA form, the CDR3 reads TGTGCCAGCAGCTACCATGACAGCGAGCAGTACTTC. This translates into CASSYHDSEQYF.

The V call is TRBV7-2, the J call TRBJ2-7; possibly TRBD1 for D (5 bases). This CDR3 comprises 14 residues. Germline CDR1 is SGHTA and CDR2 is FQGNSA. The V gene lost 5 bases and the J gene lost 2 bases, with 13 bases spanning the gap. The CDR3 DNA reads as TGTGCCAGCAGCCCCCAGGGCGGAACCTACGAGCAGTACTTC. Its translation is CASSPQGGTYEQYF.

CDR3 nucleotides: TGTGCCAGCAGCCCGCAGGGCTTAAACGAGCAGTACTTC. It translates to CASSPQGLNEQYF. The gene calls are TRBV4-2 and TRBJ2-7; tentatively, D is TRBD1 (5 bases). Trimming took 4 bases from V and 5 from J, leaving 12 bases between them. Germline values: CDR1 LGHNA, CDR2 YNFKEQ. This CDR3 comprises 13 residues.

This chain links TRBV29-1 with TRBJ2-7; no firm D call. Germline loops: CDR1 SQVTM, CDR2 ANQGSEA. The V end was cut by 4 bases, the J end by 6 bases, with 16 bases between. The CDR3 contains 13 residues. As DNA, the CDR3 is TGCAGCGTTGGTGAACAGATCGGACGCGAGCAGTACTTC. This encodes CSVGEQIGREQYF.

The CDR3 spells CASSRYQDIYEQYF. CDR3 nucleotides: TGTGCCAGCAGCCGGTATCAGGATATTTACGAGCAGTACTTC. This rearrangement joins TRBV28 to TRBJ2-7, with no clear D. This CDR3 region has 14 residues. Trimming pared 6 bases from V and 4 bases from J, leaving 16 bases between. Germline assignment: CDR1 MDHEN and CDR2 SYDVKM.

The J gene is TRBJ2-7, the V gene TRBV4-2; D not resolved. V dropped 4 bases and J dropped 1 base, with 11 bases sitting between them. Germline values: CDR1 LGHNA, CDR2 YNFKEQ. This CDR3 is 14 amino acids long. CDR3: CASSPPAGSYEQYF. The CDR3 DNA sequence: TGTGCCAGCAGCCCCCCAGCAGGTTCCTACGAGCAGTACTTC.

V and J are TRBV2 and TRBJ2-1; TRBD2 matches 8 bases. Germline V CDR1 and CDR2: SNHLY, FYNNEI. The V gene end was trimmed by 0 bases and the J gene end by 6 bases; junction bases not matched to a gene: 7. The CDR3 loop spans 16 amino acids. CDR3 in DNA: TGTGCCAGCAGTGAAGCACGTCGCGGGAGGCCCAATGAGCAGTTCTTC. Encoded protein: CASSEARRGRPNEQFF.

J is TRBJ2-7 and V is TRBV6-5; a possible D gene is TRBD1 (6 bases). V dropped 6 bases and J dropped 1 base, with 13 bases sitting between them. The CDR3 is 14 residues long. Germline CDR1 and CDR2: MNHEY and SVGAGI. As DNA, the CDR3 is TGTGCCAGCAGCCGGGACACTTATTCCTACGAGCAGTACTTC. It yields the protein CASSRDTYSYEQYF.

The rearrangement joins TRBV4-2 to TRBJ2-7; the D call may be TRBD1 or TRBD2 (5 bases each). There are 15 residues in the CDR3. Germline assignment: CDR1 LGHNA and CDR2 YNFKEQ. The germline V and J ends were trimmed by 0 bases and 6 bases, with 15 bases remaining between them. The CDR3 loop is CASSQESGQGREQYF. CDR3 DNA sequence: TGTGCCAGCAGCCAAGAGTCGGGGCAGGGCCGCGAGCAGTACTTC.

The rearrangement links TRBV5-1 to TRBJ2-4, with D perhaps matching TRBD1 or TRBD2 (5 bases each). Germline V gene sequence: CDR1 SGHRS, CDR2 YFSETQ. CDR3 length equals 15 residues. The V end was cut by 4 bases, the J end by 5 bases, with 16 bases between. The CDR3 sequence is CASSDPGTVQNIQYF. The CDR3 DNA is TGCGCCAGCAGCGACCCCGGGACGGTCCAAAACATTCAGTACTTC.